This T cell receptor beta chain came from a study of pediatric ulcerative colitis. Study-level findings and limits: Substantially fewer templates came from two patients' blood samples. Clonal expansions reduced rectal repertoire diversity in acute severe colitis. No controls had the two rectal clonotypes shared by ulcerative colitis patients.

This clone occurred once. Antigen: not known. Measured with immunoSEQ multiplex PCR; TCRdb has only the in-frame clones, and not every one. The sample includes tens of thousands of clones, about 71% of them seen just once. One to two pinch biopsies were taken from the rectum during colonoscopy. V shed 2 bases and J 11 bases; nucleotides not matched to a gene: 11. Germline V CDR1 and CDR2: MDHEN, SYDVKM. This CDR3 comprises 15 residues. The sequencing sample was made of gut tissue. V and J are TRBV28 and TRBJ1-1, with 10 bases lining up with TRBD1. This receptor was identified in a boy between 10 and 17 years old with severe ulcerative colitis. The CDR3 spells CASSLPDRGHVGAFF. The CDR3 nucleotides read TGTGCCAGCAGTTTACCCGACAGGGGGCATGTCGGGGCTTTCTTT.